The entry below gives a single T cell receptor beta chain sequence along with its context. Germline CDR1 reads MGHRA; CDR2 reads YSYEKL. V lost 0 bases, J lost 5 bases, and 19 bases lay in between. The CDR3 is 17 amino acids. The data originate from a study of OX40 agonist ivuxolimab in advanced cancers. Libraries were prepared by immunoSEQ multiplex PCR; TCRdb keeps only in-frame clonotypes and omits some of them. The sample lists 65,000 to 70,000 clones, roughly four fifths occurring once. V usage is TRBV4-1 and J usage is TRBJ2-5; the D gene could be TRBD1 or TRBD2 (5 bases each). The receptor comes from an adult with an advanced solid tumor such as melanoma, head and neck, liver or kidney cancer. The sequencing used CD4+ or CD8+ T cells sorted from blood, collected in a trial of the OX40 agonist ivuxolimab. CDR3: CASSQDLAYGDGETQYF. Written as DNA, the CDR3 is TGCGCCAGCAGCCAAGATCTTGCGTATGGGGACGGGGAGACCCAGTACTTC.